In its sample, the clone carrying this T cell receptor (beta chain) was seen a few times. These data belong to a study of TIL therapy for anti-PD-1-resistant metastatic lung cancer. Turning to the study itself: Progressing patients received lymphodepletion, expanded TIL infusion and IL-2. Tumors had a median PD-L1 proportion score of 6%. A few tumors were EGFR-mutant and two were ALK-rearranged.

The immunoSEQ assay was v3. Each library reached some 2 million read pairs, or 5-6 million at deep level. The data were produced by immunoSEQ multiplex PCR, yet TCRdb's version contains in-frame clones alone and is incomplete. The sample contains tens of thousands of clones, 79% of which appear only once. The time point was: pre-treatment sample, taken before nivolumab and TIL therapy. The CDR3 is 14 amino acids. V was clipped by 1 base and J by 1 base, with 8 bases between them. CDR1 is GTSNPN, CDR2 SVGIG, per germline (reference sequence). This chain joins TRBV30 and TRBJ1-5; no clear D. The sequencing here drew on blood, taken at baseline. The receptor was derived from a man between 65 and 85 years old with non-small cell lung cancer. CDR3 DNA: TGTGCCTGGAGTGGCGGGGAGAGCAATCAGCCCCAGCATTTT. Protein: CAWSGGESNQPQHF.